This entry lists 3 T cell receptor beta chains sequenced from one sample in a study of CD8+CD57+ T cells in acquired aplastic anemia. Profiling that covered TCR beta VDJ and CDR3 relied on genomic DNA as its template. TCRdb reprocessed the reads via MiXCR and lists one record per CDR3 protein. The sample gives more than 100,000 distinct CDR3 sequences, around 50% of which show up once; around 2.3% is in the top ten. Sequencing was performed on sorted CD4+, CD8+, or CD8+CD57+ T cells (not recorded which) from PBMCs. The receptors originated from a human donor in good health, serving as a control.

This sequence joins TRBV9 and TRBJ2-3; 11 bases fit TRBD2. Trimming cost V 3 bases and J 6 bases; bases outside gene matches: 18. This CDR3 region has 19 residues. Germline V lookup: CDR1 SGDLS, CDR2 YYNGEE. The CDR3 DNA reads as TGTGCCAGCAGCGCGGGGACTAGCGGTTTACCCCAATCCAGGGATACGCAGTATTTT. It codes for CASSAGTSGLPQSRDTQYF.

This clonotype has a count of ten or more. The rearrangement joins TRBV6-1 to TRBJ2-5, with D unclear. This CDR3 is 16 amino acids long. V was trimmed by 3 bases and J by 4 bases, leaving 18 bases between them. Germline V lookup: CDR1 MNHNS, CDR2 SASEGT. In DNA form, the CDR3 reads TGTGCCAGCAGTGAGAGGTGGCGCAGCATCGGAGAGACCCAGTACTTC. This gives the protein CASSERWRSIGETQYF.

In its sample, this clonotype was seen many times. The gene calls are TRBV7-3 and TRBJ2-1; no clear D gene. V lost 5 bases, J lost 6 bases, and 14 bases lay in between. CDR1 and CDR2 from the germline V gene are SGHTA and FQGTGA. The CDR3 has 14 amino acids. CDR3 nucleotides: TGTGCCAGCAGCCCCAGGCAGGAAGGCAATGAGCAGTTCTTC. Its translation is CASSPRQEGNEQFF.